This TCR beta chain comes out of a study of vaccination and CD4 T cells after COVID-19. Looking at the study overall: Six men and four women formed the convalescents, two being Hispanic. Some control cultures received a CEFX pool, which served as the positive control. Others received an HIV-1 Nef pool or no peptide. Study-wide points: A nonsignificant rise from around 20 to 38 was seen in the median number of SARS-CoV-2-reactive clonotypes.

The CDR3 extends over 16 amino acids. Looked up from germline, CDR1 is SSHAT and CDR2 is FNYEAQ (reference sequence). V lost 5 bases and J lost 1, with 14 bases in between. The Oncomine TCR Beta short-read assay was applied to DNA of cultured CD4+ T cells. MiXCR was run by TCRdb on the PCR reads, yielding one entry per CDR3 protein. The table records more than 10,000 distinct CDR3 sequences, approximately 60% of them present only once. A remark on this clonotype: Its target is not known.

Treatment: roughly ten-day PBMC culture with coronavirus spike peptide pools or control peptides (ViraFEST assay). In the ViraFEST assay, peptide-pool expansion preceded TCR sequencing of expanded clonotypes. Material: CD4+ T cells from blood, cultured in vitro. This TCR came from a human donor who had recovered from COVID-19. The V call is TRBV7-7, the J call TRBJ2-2; D remains ambiguous. The CDR3 sequence: CASSPRIDRNTGELFF. The DNA for the CDR3 is TGTGCCAGCAGCCCCCGGATAGATAGGAACACCGGGGAGCTGTTTTTT.